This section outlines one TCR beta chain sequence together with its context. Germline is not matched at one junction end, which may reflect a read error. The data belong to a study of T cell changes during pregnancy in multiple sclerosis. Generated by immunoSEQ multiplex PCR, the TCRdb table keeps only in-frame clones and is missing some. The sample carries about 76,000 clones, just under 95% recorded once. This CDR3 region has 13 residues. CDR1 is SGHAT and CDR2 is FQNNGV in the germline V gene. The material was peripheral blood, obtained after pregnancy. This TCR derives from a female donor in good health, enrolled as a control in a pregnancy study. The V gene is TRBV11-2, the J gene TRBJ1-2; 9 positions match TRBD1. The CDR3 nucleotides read TGTGCCGGCAGCCACAGGGGGCAGGGTGGCTACACCTTC. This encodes CAGSHRGQGGYTF.